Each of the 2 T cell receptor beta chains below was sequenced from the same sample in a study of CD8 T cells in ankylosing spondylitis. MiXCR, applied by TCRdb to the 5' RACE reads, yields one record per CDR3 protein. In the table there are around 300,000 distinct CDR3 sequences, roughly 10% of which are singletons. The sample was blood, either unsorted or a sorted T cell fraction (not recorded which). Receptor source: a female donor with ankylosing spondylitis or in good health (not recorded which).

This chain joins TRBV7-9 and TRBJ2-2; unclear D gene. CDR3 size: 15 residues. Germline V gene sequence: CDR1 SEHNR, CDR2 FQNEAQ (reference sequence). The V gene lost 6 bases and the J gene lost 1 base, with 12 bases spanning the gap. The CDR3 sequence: CASRNREENTGELFF. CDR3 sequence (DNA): TGTGCCAGCAGGAACCGAGAAGAGAACACCGGGGAGCTGTTTTTT.

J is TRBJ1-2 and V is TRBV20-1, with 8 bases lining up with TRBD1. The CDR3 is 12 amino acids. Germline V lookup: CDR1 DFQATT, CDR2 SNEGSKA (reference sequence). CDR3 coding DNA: TGCTCAGGACAGGGTCTGGACTATGGCTACACCTTC. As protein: CSGQGLDYGYTF.